This T cell receptor beta chain was captured by sequencing in a study of human T cells and chemical hapten exposure. TCRdb processed the RACE reads anew with MiXCR; each CDR3 protein has one entry. The profile shows more than 35,000 distinct CDR3 sequences, about 13% of them singletons. Trimming took 8 bases from V and 3 from J, leaving 17 bases between them. This CDR3 region has 15 residues. Germline V gene sequence: CDR1 MRHNA, CDR2 SNTAGT. Study-wide results and limits: The study found expanded TCRs formed significantly more large CDR3 similarity clusters than controls.

This clonotype was seen ten or more times. Antigen specificity is unknown. Time point here: patch test 3, about 24 weeks after DPC sensitization. The treatment is: therapeutic diphenylcyclopropenone sensitization with weekly scalp DPC. Total RNA was isolated from unfractionated whole blood. The chain has TRBV6-4 and TRBJ2-4, with D perhaps TRBD2 (5 bases). The source material was whole blood, sampled in connection with sensitization to the hapten diphenylcyclopropenone (DPC). The TCR sequence derives from a woman aged 40 to 55 with alopecia areata. Some clones in this sample may be carry-over from other donors' samples. The CDR3 coding sequence is TGTGCCAGCCCCGTAGGAGGATGTGGCAAAAACATTCAGTACTTC. Protein product: CASPVGGCGKNIQYF.